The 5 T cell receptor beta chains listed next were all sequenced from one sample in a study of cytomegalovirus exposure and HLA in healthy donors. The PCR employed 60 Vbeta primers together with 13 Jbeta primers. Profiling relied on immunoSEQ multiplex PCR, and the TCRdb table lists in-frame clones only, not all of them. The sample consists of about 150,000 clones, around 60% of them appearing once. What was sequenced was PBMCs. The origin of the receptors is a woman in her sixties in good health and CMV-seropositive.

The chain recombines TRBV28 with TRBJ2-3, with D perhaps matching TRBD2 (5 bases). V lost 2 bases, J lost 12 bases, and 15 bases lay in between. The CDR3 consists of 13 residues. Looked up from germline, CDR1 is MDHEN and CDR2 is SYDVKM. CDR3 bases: TGTGCCAGCAGTTTAGGGAGATTGGGTACACAGTATTTT. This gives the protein CASSLGRLGTQYF.

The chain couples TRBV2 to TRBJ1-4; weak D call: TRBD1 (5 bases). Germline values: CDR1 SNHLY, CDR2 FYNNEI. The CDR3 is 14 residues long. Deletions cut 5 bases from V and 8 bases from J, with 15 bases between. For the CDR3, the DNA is TGTGCCAGCAGTCCCCGCGGGGCGGGGGAAAAACTGTTTTTT. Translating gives CASSPRGAGEKLFF.

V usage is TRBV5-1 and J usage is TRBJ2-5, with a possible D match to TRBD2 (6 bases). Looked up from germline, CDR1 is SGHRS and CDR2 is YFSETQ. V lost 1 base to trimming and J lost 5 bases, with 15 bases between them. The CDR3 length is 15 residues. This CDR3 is CASSLFPGEGETQYF. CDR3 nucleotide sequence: TGCGCCAGCAGCTTGTTCCCGGGAGAGGGGGAGACCCAGTACTTC.

The CDR3 region has the DNA TGCAGCGTTCCCGATAACCAGGGGGCTGGAAACACCATATATTTT. This translates into CSVPDNQGAGNTIYF. This rearrangement joins TRBV29-1 to TRBJ1-3, with 7 nucleotides matching TRBD1. The length of the CDR3 is 15 residues. Germline V lookup: CDR1 SQVTM, CDR2 ANQGSEA. Unmatched junction bases numbered 9, after V lost 5 bases and J lost 2 bases.

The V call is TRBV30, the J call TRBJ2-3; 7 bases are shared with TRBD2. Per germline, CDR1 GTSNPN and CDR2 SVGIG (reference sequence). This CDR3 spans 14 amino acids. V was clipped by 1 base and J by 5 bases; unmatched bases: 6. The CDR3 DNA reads TGTGCCTGGAGTGCGGCGGGAGCGGAAGATACGCAGTATTTT. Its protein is CAWSAAGAEDTQYF.